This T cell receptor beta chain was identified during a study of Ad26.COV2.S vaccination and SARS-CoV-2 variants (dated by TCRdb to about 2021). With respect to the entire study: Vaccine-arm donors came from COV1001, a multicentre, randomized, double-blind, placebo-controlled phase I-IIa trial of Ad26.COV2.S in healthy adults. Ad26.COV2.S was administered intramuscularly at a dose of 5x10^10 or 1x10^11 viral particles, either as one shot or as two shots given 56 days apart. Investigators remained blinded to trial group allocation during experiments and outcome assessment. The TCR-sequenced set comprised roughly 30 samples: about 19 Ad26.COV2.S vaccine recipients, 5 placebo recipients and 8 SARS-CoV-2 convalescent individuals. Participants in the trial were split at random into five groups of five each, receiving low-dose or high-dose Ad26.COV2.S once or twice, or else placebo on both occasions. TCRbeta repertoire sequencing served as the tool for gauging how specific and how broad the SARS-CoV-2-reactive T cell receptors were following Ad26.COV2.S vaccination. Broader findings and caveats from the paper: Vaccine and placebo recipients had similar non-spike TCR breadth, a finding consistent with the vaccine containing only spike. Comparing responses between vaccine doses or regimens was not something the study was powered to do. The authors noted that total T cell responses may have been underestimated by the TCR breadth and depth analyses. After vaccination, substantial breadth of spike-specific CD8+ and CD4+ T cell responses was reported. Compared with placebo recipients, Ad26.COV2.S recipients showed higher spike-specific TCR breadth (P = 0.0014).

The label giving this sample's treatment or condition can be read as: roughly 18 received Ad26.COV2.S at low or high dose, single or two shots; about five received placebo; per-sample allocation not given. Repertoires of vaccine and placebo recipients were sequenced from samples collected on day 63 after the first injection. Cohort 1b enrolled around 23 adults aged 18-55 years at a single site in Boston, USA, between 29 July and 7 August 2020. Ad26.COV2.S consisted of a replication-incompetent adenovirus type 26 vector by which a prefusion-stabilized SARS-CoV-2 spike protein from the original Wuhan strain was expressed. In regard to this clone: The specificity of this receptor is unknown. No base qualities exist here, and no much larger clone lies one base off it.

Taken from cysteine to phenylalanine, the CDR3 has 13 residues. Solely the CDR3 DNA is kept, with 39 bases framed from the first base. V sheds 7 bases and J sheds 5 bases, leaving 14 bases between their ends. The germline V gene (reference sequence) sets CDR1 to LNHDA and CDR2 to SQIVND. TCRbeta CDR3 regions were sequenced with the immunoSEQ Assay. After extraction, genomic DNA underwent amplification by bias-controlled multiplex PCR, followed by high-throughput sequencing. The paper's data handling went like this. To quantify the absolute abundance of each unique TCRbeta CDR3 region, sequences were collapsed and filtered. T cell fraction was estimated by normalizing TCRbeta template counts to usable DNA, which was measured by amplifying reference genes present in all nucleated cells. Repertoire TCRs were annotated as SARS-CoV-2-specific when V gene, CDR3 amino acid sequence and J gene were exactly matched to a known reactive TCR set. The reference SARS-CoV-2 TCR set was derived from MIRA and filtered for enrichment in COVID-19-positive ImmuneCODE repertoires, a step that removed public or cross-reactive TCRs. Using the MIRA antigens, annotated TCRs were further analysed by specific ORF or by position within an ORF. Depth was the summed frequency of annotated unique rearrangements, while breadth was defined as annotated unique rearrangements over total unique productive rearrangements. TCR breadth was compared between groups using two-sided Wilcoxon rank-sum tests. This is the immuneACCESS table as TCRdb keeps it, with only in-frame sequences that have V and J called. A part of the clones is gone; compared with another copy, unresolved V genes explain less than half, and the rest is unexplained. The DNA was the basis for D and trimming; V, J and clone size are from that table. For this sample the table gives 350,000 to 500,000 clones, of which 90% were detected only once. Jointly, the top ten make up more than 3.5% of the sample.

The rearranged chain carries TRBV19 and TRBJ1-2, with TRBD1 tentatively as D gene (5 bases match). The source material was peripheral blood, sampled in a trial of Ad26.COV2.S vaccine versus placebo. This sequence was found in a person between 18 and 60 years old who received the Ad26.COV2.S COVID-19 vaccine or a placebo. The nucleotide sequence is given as TGTGCCAGTACCCCGGGGCAGGGATATGGCTACACCTTC. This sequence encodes CASTPGQGYGYTF.